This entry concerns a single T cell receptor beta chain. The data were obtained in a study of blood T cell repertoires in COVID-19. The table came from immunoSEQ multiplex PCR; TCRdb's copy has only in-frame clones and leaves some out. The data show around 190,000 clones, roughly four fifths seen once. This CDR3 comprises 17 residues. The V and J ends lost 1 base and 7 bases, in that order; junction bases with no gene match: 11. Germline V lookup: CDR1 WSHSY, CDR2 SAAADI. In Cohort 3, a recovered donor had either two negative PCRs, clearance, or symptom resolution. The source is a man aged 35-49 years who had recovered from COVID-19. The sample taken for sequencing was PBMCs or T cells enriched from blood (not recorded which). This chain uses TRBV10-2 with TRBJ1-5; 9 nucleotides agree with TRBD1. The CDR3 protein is CASSEWGTGSPNQPQHF. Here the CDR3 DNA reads TGCGCCAGCAGTGAGTGGGGGACAGGGAGCCCCAACCAGCCCCAGCATTTT.